This TCR beta chain came from a study of PD-1 blockade in classical Hodgkin lymphoma. This clone was counted only a few times. Its antigen is unknown. Every single patient, without exception, relapsed after autologous stem cell transplantation, and brentuximab vedotin exposure varied. Thawed PBMCs were the source of CD8+ T cells, obtained through magnetic negative selection. Study-level points and caveats: CD8+ TCR diversity did not rise significantly by C4D1, unlike CD4+. What drove the repertoire differences, possibly disease activity or prior therapy, has not been defined.

Method: immunoSEQ multiplex PCR; TCRdb's copy keeps in-frame clones and lacks some. The sample carries 25,000 to 30,000 clones, around 90% recorded once. Looked up from germline, CDR1 is MNHEY and CDR2 is SVGAGI. The CDR3 is 13 residues long. Trimming took off 2 bases at V and 9 bases at J, with 11 bases between the two ends. The chain is built from TRBV6-5 and TRBJ1-5; D unresolved. Here the sequenced sample was CD8+ T cells from blood, taken at baseline. The sequence derives from a human donor with classical Hodgkin lymphoma. This CDR3 reads CASSYDLWGPQHF. CDR3 in DNA: TGTGCCAGCAGTTACGACCTCTGGGGGCCCCAGCATTTT.